This T cell receptor beta chain derives from a study of Graves' ophthalmopathy and Graves' hyperthyroidism. Transcripts of RNA were the source for amplifying TCR beta CDR3 regions. RT-PCR was first run with HTBI primers, then multiplex PCR in a second round. One entry per CDR3 protein, called by TCRdb with MiXCR from the multiplex PCR reads. The repertoire holds more than 550,000 distinct CDR3 sequences, with roughly 39% as singletons. The PBMCs used were ones drawn from 7.5 to 10 ml of fresh peripheral blood. Study findings and constraints: Blood shared most expanded thyroid clonotypes above 0.001 frequency.

This CDR3 has 15 residues. Between the trimmed V and J ends, which lost 2 bases and 3 bases, there was a span of 13 bases. Germline V gives CDR1 ENHRY, CDR2 SYGVKD. A remark on this clonotype: The antigen is unknown.

The chain combines TRBV10-3 with TRBJ1-2, with D possibly being TRBD1 (5 bases). The source material was peripheral blood. The origin of this receptor is an adult man with Graves' ophthalmopathy. The CDR3: CAISENQGLYYGYTF. The CDR3 region has the DNA TGTGCCATCAGTGAGAATCAGGGCCTTTACTATGGCTACACCTTC.